This T cell receptor (beta chain) was captured in a study of T cell repertoires in cytomegalovirus infection. In regard to this clonotype: Its specificity is not known.

TCRdb processed the reads anew with MiXCR; each CDR3 protein has one entry. The table has around 570,000 distinct CDR3 sequences, 40% seen once. The receptor comes from a human donor in good health (CMV status not recorded). Some clones in this sample may be carry-over from other donors' samples. The sequencing here drew on cultured PBMCs, taken from culture after CMV antigen stimulation.

CDR3 DNA: TGTGCCAGCAGTCCTGCTAGCGGGAGCTCCTACAATGAGCAGTTCTTC. Encoded protein: CASSPASGSSYNEQFF. The chain combines TRBV12-3 or TRBV12-4 with TRBJ2-1, with 10 bases aligning to TRBD2. The J segment lost 0 bases and the V segment lost 5 bases, leaving 4 bases of the junction unmatched. The CDR3 is 16 residues long.